This TCR beta chain was observed in a study of vaccination and CD4 T cells after COVID-19. In the study overall: Overlapping spike peptides from SARS-CoV-2, HCoV-NL63, HCoV-OC43 and HCoV-229E served to stimulate the cells.

There are a few counts of this clonotype. The antigen remains unidentified. Sequencing of the DNA from cultured CD4+ T cells was carried out with the Oncomine TCR Beta short-read assay. TCRdb processed the PCR reads anew with MiXCR; each CDR3 protein has one entry. In the table there are 9,500 to 15,000 distinct CDR3 sequences, 20% to 25% of which are singletons. Treatment given: roughly 11-day PBMC culture with coronavirus spike peptide pools or control peptides (ViraFEST assay). This CDR3 is 20 amino acids long. The material sequenced was CD4+ T cells from blood, cultured in vitro, taken before SARS-CoV-2 vaccination. The origin of this receptor is a human donor who received a COVID-19 vaccine. The V call is TRBV21-1, the J call TRBJ1-5. TRBV21-1 is deemed a pseudogene. CDR3 DNA sequence: TGTGCCAGCAGCAAAACGGGACTATTGGGGCTAACTTATAACAATCAGCCCCAGCATTTT. This translates into CASSKTGLLGLTYNNQPQHF.